This T cell receptor beta chain originates from a study of T cell repertoires in cytomegalovirus infection. About the research overall: Carrying CMV and the relevant HLA type showed in public TCR beta signatures. Whole-study results and caveats: HLA-C-restricted TCR beta clonotypes specific for CMV led the ex vivo response. The cumulative frequency of public TCR beta families identified carriers of CMV plus the relevant HLA.

There are many counts of this clonotype. Its antigen is not known. TCRdb reprocessed the reads via MiXCR and lists one record per CDR3 protein. The sample contains about 260,000 distinct CDR3 sequences, roughly 15% of which appear only once. The sequenced material came from PBMCs. The sequence derives from a human donor in good health (CMV status not recorded). Some clones in this sample may be carry-over from other donors' samples.

CDR3 nucleotides: TGTGCCAGCAGTTCGGGGGATCCAGATACGCAGTATTTT. Protein product: CASSSGDPDTQYF. The chain combines TRBV5-5 with TRBJ2-3; D perhaps matches TRBD2 (6 bases). There are 13 residues in the CDR3. V was clipped by 5 bases and J by 4 bases, with 11 bases between them. Germline V lookup: CDR1 SGHKS, CDR2 YYEKEE (reference sequence).